The 12 T cell receptor beta chains below come from one sample, sequenced in a study of beta chain features in type 1 diabetes. Study-wide findings and caveats: Shorter TCRB CDR3s, moderately but significantly so, marked every one of the four CD4+ subsets in Type 1 diabetes patients.

The authors reverse transcribed all of the isolated RNA, so sequencing captured expressed TCRB transcripts. The data were produced by immunoSEQ multiplex PCR, yet TCRdb's version contains in-frame clones alone and is incomplete. The sample lists under 150,000 clones, 17% occurring once. Their specific antigens are unknown. Input material: central memory CD4+ T cells from blood. The receptors come from a man between 18 and 35 years old with type 1 diabetes.

The genes are TRBV5-1 and TRBJ2-5; no clear D gene. This CDR3 has 14 amino acids. The germline V and J ends were trimmed by 4 bases and 0 bases, with 10 bases remaining between them. Germline CDR1 reads SGHRS; CDR2 reads YFSETQ. The CDR3 loop reads CASSAWTNQETQYF. As DNA, the CDR3 is TGCGCCAGCAGCGCCTGGACCAACCAAGAGACCCAGTACTTC.

This clone was recorded at least ten times. Different DNA sequences within this sample yield the same CDR3. The rearrangement joins TRBV20-1 to TRBJ2-5; D not certain. Germline CDR1 is DFQATT and CDR2 is SNEGSKA (reference sequence). Trimming shortened V by 6 bases and J by 5 bases, and 10 bases separated the two germline ends. The CDR3 has 11 amino acids. CDR3 sequence (DNA): TGCAGTGCCAGGCCCCTGGAGACCCAGTACTTC. It encodes CSARPLETQYF.

The chain combines TRBV5-1 with TRBJ2-3; 11 bases are a match to TRBD2. The CDR3 covers 16 residues. Losses at the gene ends were 4 bases for V and 4 bases for J; bases not matched to a gene: 8. Germline CDR1 is SGHRS and CDR2 is YFSETQ. The CDR3: CASSAVLAGVADTQYF. CDR3 coding DNA: TGCGCCAGCAGCGCAGTACTAGCGGGAGTCGCAGATACGCAGTATTTT.

Ten or more counts support this clone. The CDR3 DNA reads as TGTGCCAGCAGTCTGGCAGGGACGGGCTACACCTTC. It codes for CASSLAGTGYTF. The chain recombines TRBV2 with TRBJ1-2, with D possibly matching TRBD1 (5 bases). With 5 bases removed from V and 8 bases from J, the gap between germline ends came to 12 bases. The V gene's germline CDR1 is SNHLY and CDR2 FYNNEI. There are 12 residues in the CDR3.

A few counts support this clone. This sequence joins TRBV2 and TRBJ2-3; the D is unclear. This CDR3 is built from 12 residues. Germline CDR1 is SNHLY and CDR2 is FYNNEI. Between the trimmed V and J ends, which lost 6 bases and 4 bases, there was a span of 8 bases. The CDR3 region has the DNA TGTGCCAGCAGCCCATTATCAGATACGCAGTATTTT. Encoded protein: CASSPLSDTQYF. The complete variable domain, with remaining parts taken from reference TRBV2 and TRBJ2-3, reads EPEVTQTPSHQVTQMGQEVILRCVPISNHLYFYWYRQILGQKVEFLVSFYNNEISEKSEIFDDQFSVERPDGSNFTLKIRSTKLEDSAMYFCASSPLSDTQYFGPGTRLTVL.

This clone was seen more than once but under ten times. The V call is TRBV29-1, the J call TRBJ2-4; tentative D call: TRBD1 (6 bases). This CDR3 is 18 amino acids long. Germline V lookup: CDR1 SQVTM, CDR2 ANQGSEA. Trimming took off 0 bases at V and 8 bases at J, with 26 bases between the two ends. CDR3 in amino acids: CSVEEPVRGSEGSHIQYF. In DNA, the CDR3 is TGCAGCGTTGAAGAGCCCGTGAGGGGGAGTGAGGGATCCCACATTCAGTACTTC.

The V call is TRBV30, the J call TRBJ2-5; D perhaps matches TRBD2 (5 bases). There are 14 residues in the CDR3. CDR1 is GTSNPN and CDR2 is SVGIG in the germline V gene (reference sequence). V was shortened by 7 bases and J by 5 bases, with 20 bases between the two germline ends. CDR3 in DNA: TGTGCCTCTAGAGGCAGAGAGGGAGTGGAGACCCAGTACTTC. Translation: CASRGREGVETQYF.

The chain links TRBV2 to TRBJ2-3; no definite D call. V lost 3 bases and J lost 3, with 7 bases in between. The CDR3 covers 13 residues. CDR1 is SNHLY and CDR2 is FYNNEI in the germline V gene. The CDR3 is CASSDQDTDTQYF. The CDR3 nucleotides read TGTGCCAGCAGTGACCAGGATACAGATACGCAGTATTTT.

This clone was seen a few times. The rearrangement joins TRBV30 to TRBJ2-3; D not certain. V was trimmed by 4 bases and J by 4 bases, leaving 6 bases between them. This CDR3 region has 11 residues. Germline V lookup: CDR1 GTSNPN, CDR2 SVGIG (reference sequence). In DNA, the CDR3 is TGTGCCTGGACGGTGGCAGATACGCAGTATTTT. Residues: CAWTVADTQYF.

This clone was observed a handful of times. Other nucleotide sequences from this sample produce the same CDR3. This chain uses TRBV5-1 with TRBJ2-3; D might be TRBD1 (6 bases). CDR1 is SGHRS, CDR2 YFSETQ, per germline. V gave up 2 bases and J gave up 0 bases, with 10 bases separating them. The CDR3 has 15 residues. The CDR3 sequence is CASSLTQGSTDTQYF. The CDR3 DNA is TGCGCCAGCAGCTTAACACAGGGTAGCACAGATACGCAGTATTTT.

The chain combines TRBV9 with TRBJ1-1, with 10 bases matching TRBD1. V was clipped by 2 bases and J by 3 bases; unmatched bases: 4. CDR3 length: 15 residues. The germline CDR1 and CDR2 sequences are SGDLS and YYNGEE. The CDR3 sequence is CASSVSGTGDTEAFF. CDR3 nucleotide sequence: TGTGCCAGCAGCGTCTCCGGGACAGGGGACACTGAAGCTTTCTTT.

This clone was counted a few times. V gene TRBV2 combines with J gene TRBJ2-7, with D unclear. This CDR3 has 11 residues. V lost 4 bases and J 5 bases, leaving 6 bases between the germline ends. Per the germline V gene, CDR1 is SNHLY and CDR2 is FYNNEI. The CDR3 DNA reads as TGTGCCAGCAGTGGGGTTAACGAGCAGTACTTC. Amino acids: CASSGVNEQYF.